Presented here are 8 T cell receptor beta chains from one specimen sequenced in a study of blood T cell repertoires in COVID-19. Clones were sequenced by immunoSEQ multiplex PCR, and TCRdb holds only the in-frame ones, with some missing. Of 200,000 to 250,000 clones in the sample, about nine tenths are singletons; the top ten hold over 0.65%. The sequenced material came from peripheral blood. Every receptor here comes from a man younger than 45 with COVID-19, enrolled during active disease.

The rearrangement links TRBV5-1 to TRBJ1-6; 8 positions match TRBD1. The CDR3 spans 15 residues. Germline assignment: CDR1 SGHRS and CDR2 YFSETQ. Unmatched junction bases numbered 7, after V lost 4 bases and J lost 7 bases. The CDR3, as DNA: TGCGCCAGCAGCCTCAATCGACAGGGGAATTCACCCCTCCACTTT. This encodes CASSLNRQGNSPLHF.

V and J are TRBV5-1 and TRBJ1-3, with TRBD1 identical over 9 bases. J gave up 0 bases and V 2 bases, and 9 bases lay outside the gene matches. Germline V CDR1 and CDR2: SGHRS, YFSETQ. This CDR3 is built from 18 residues. The CDR3 DNA reads as TGCGCCAGCAGCTTTGGAGAGACAGGGGGTTTCTCTGGAAACACCATATATTTT. Its translation is CASSFGETGGFSGNTIYF.

The rearrangement joins TRBV18 to TRBJ1-1; 7 nucleotides match TRBD1. V lost 3 bases, J lost 0 bases, and 7 bases stayed unmatched. From germline, CDR1 is KGHSH and CDR2 LQKENI. The CDR3 has 16 amino acids. The CDR3 reads CASSPDRRGMNTEAFF. The CDR3 DNA is TGTGCCAGCTCACCCGACCGCAGGGGGATGAACACTGAAGCTTTCTTT.

J is TRBJ1-4 and V is TRBV6-5; TRBD1 aligns across 9 bases. Germline loops: CDR1 MNHEY, CDR2 SVGAGI. This CDR3 spans 15 amino acids. J gave up 7 bases and V 5 bases, and 8 bases lay outside the gene matches. The CDR3 here is CASSPTGGVSEKLFF. CDR3 DNA: TGTGCCAGCAGTCCTACAGGGGGCGTTTCTGAAAAACTGTTTTTT.

The rearrangement joins TRBV19 to TRBJ1-1, with a tentative D call TRBD1 (5 bases). Germline CDR1 LNHDA, CDR2 SQIVND (reference sequence). The V end lost 5 bases, the J end lost 0 bases, and 7 bases lay between the germline ends. The CDR3 spans 13 residues. The CDR3 spells CASSSGMNTEAFF. CDR3 in DNA: TGTGCCAGTAGTTCAGGGATGAACACTGAAGCTTTCTTT. Together with reference TRBV19 and TRBJ1-1, the CDR3 gives the full variable domain: DGGITQSPKYLFRKEGQNVTLSCEQNLNHDAMYWYRQDPGQGLRLIYYSQIVNDFQKGDIAEGYSVSREKKESFPLTVTSAQKNPTAFYLCASSSGMNTEAFFGQGTRLTVV.

The rearrangement uses TRBV4-1 and TRBJ1-2, with TRBD1 matching over 8 bases. V shed 4 bases and J 2 bases; nucleotides not matched to a gene: 3. The length of the CDR3 is 14 residues. Germline-derived CDR1 and CDR2 are MGHRA and YSYEKL. The CDR3 spells CASSRTGLNYGYTF. The CDR3 bases are TGCGCCAGCAGCCGGACAGGGTTGAACTATGGCTACACCTTC.

This clone was observed a few times. The chain carries TRBV5-1 and TRBJ1-1; TRBD1 is a possible D gene (5 bases). V lost 0 bases and J lost 1, with 10 bases in between. Germline-derived CDR1 and CDR2 are SGHRS and YFSETQ. This CDR3 spans 15 amino acids. CDR3 DNA: TGCGCCAGCAGCTTGGCCGGGCAGGGGAACACTGAAGCTTTCTTT. Amino acids: CASSLAGQGNTEAFF.

This chain joins TRBV13 and TRBJ2-5; perhaps TRBD1 as D (6 bases). V was shortened by 5 bases and J by 5 bases, with 12 bases between the two germline ends. This CDR3 is 13 amino acids long. Germline CDR1 is PRHDT and CDR2 is FYEKMQ (reference sequence). CDR3 bases: TGTGCCAGCAGCCCCAACAGGGCGGAGACCCAGTACTTC. Protein product: CASSPNRAETQYF.